The 28 T cell receptor beta chains listed next were all sequenced from one sample in a study of T cells in Graves' hyperthyroidism and ophthalmopathy. The CDR3 regions of TCR beta were amplified from RNA transcripts. In the first-round RT-PCR of the TCR CDR3, the HTBI primer set was used. From the multiplex PCR reads, TCRdb called clonotypes with MiXCR, one entry per CDR3 protein. The top ten hold just over 8% of the sample, which has approximately 560,000 distinct CDR3 sequences, more than 45% seen once. The source material was peripheral blood or thyroid tissue (not recorded which). The origin of the receptors is a woman younger than 30 with Graves' hyperthyroidism.

This sequence joins TRBV24-1 and TRBJ2-7, with no clear D. This CDR3 spans 13 amino acids. V shed 5 bases and J shed 0 bases, with 7 bases lying between them. The V gene's germline CDR1 is KGHDR and CDR2 SFDVKD. Written as DNA, the CDR3 is TGTGCCACCAGTGGTGGGTCCTCCTACGAGCAGTACTTC. Translating gives CATSGGSSYEQYF.

This clonotype was recorded at least ten times. This chain joins TRBV15 and TRBJ1-5; possible D gene TRBD1, 6 bases. This CDR3 region has 12 residues. V lost 8 bases and J lost 3, with 8 bases in between. CDR1 and CDR2 (germline): LNHNV, YYDKDF (reference sequence). The DNA of the CDR3 is TGTGCCACCGGGGGCTTCAATCAGCCCCAGCATTTT. Its protein is CATGGFNQPQHF. The full variable domain, its missing parts supplied by reference TRBV15 and TRBJ1-5, is DAMVIQNPRYQVTQFGKPVTLSCSQTLNHNVMYWYQQKSSQAPKLLFHYYDKDFNNEADTPDNFQSRRPNTSFCFLDIRSPGLGDTAMYLCATGGFNQPQHFGDGTRLSIL.

J is TRBJ1-1 and V is TRBV9, with TRBD1 identical over 10 bases. This CDR3 comprises 15 residues. Germline V gives CDR1 SGDLS, CDR2 YYNGEE. Trimming at V came to 6 bases and at J to 3 bases, leaving 8 bases not matched to a gene. The CDR3 protein is CASNGGTGADTEAFF. CDR3 nucleotides: TGTGCCAGCAACGGTGGGACAGGGGCTGACACTGAAGCTTTCTTT.

This clonotype was picked up a small number of times. This rearrangement joins TRBV7-9 to TRBJ1-1; D is possibly TRBD1 (6 bases). Per the germline V gene, CDR1 is SEHNR and CDR2 is FQNEAQ (reference sequence). The CDR3 runs 12 residues. The germline V and J ends were trimmed by 11 bases and 4 bases, with 14 bases remaining between them. This chain's CDR3 is CAWGRARTEAFF. The CDR3 DNA sequence: TGTGCCTGGGGGCGAGCGCGCACTGAAGCTTTCTTT.

The V call is TRBV2, the J call TRBJ1-1; no clear D gene. The V gene lost 7 bases and the J gene lost 4 bases, with 13 bases spanning the gap. Looked up from germline, CDR1 is SNHLY and CDR2 is FYNNEI. The CDR3 length is 13 residues. For the CDR3, the DNA is TGTGCCAGCATATGGACCGTGGGCACTGAAGCTTTCTTT. Protein sequence: CASIWTVGTEAFF. The full variable domain, completed using reference TRBV2 and TRBJ1-1, is EPEVTQTPSHQVTQMGQEVILRCVPISNHLYFYWYRQILGQKVEFLVSFYNNEISEKSEIFDDQFSVERPDGSNFTLKIRSTKLEDSAMYFCASIWTVGTEAFFGQGTRLTVV.

The chain employs TRBV7-9 and TRBJ1-4; D ambiguous. The CDR3 loop spans 15 amino acids. V shed 5 bases and J shed 1 base, with 11 bases lying between them. Germline V gene data show CDR1 as SEHNR and CDR2 as FQNEAQ (reference sequence). CDR3 sequence (DNA): TGTGCCAGCAGCCTAGGGATAGTAACTAATGAAAAACTGTTTTTT. Protein sequence: CASSLGIVTNEKLFF.

This clonotype was picked up many times. The chain joins TRBV29-1 to TRBJ1-2; D is unresolved. This CDR3 region has 13 residues. CDR1 is SQVTM and CDR2 is ANQGSEA in the germline V gene. Trimming removed 1 base at V and 3 bases at J, with 9 bases between. CDR3 in amino acids: CSVEAGNHYGYTF. The CDR3 DNA reads as TGCAGCGTTGAAGCCGGGAACCACTATGGCTACACCTTC.

This chain connects TRBV19 to TRBJ1-5; 9 bases match TRBD1. CDR3 size: 17 residues. CDR1 LNHDA and CDR2 SQIVND come from the germline V gene (reference sequence). The V segment lost 5 bases and the J segment 2 bases; nucleotides outside the gene matches: 10. The CDR3 region is CASSPIGTGIGNQPQHF. DNA for the CDR3: TGTGCCAGTAGTCCCATTGGGACAGGGATCGGCAATCAGCCCCAGCATTTT.

This clonotype was recorded at least ten times. This chain links TRBV12-3 or TRBV12-4 with TRBJ2-5; 12 positions match TRBD2. The junction had 5 bases not matched to a gene; V was cut back by 5 bases and J by 1 base. CDR3 size: 16 residues. In DNA, the CDR3 is TGTGCCAGCAGTCTCTGGACTAGCGGGACCCAAGAGACCCAGTACTTC. As protein: CASSLWTSGTQETQYF.

This clonotype was detected many times. V gene TRBV2 combines with J gene TRBJ1-1; a possible D gene is TRBD1 (6 bases). V lost 7 bases, J lost 10 bases, and 10 bases lay in between. The CDR3 consists of 10 residues. Per the germline V gene, CDR1 is SNHLY and CDR2 is FYNNEI. This CDR3 is CASIFRGAFF. CDR3 nucleotide sequence: TGTGCCAGCATATTCAGGGGAGCTTTCTTT. Full variable domain (missing parts from reference TRBV2 and TRBJ1-1): EPEVTQTPSHQVTQMGQEVILRCVPISNHLYFYWYRQILGQKVEFLVSFYNNEISEKSEIFDDQFSVERPDGSNFTLKIRSTKLEDSAMYFCASIFRGAFFGQGTRLTVV.

The chain joins TRBV29-1 to TRBJ1-1; 9 bases agree with TRBD1. Germline loops: CDR1 SQVTM, CDR2 ANQGSEA. This CDR3 region has 11 residues. V shed 8 bases, J shed 6 bases, and the junction held 4 bases outside the gene matches. CDR3 nucleotide sequence: TGCAGCTACGACAGGGGGGCTGAAGCTTTCTTT. Protein product: CSYDRGAEAFF.

This clonotype came up a few times. The chain is built from TRBV7-8 and TRBJ1-3; no definite D call. Trimming stripped 5 bases from V and 0 bases from J, with 14 bases between. The length of the CDR3 is 16 residues. Germline CDR1 is SGHVS and CDR2 is FQNEAQ. CDR3 nucleotide sequence: TGTGCCAGCAGCCAAGATAGAGGTAACTCTGGAAACACCATATATTTT. Translation gives CASSQDRGNSGNTIYF.

This clonotype has at least ten counts. The rearrangement links TRBV29-1 to TRBJ1-1, with TRBD1 matching over 8 bases. The CDR3 extends over 12 amino acids. Unmatched junction bases numbered 7, after V lost 8 bases and J lost 5 bases. Germline CDR1 SQVTM, CDR2 ANQGSEA. Written as DNA, the CDR3 is TGCAGCATCCGGACAGGGCTTACTGAAGCTTTCTTT. Translating gives CSIRTGLTEAFF.

The V gene is TRBV7-9, the J gene TRBJ2-5; D is ambiguous. The DNA end is more similar to TRBJ2-7, so the J call may be wrong. The germline gives CDR1 SEHNR, CDR2 FQNEAQ (reference sequence). This CDR3 contains 13 residues. In DNA form, the CDR3 reads TGTGCCAGCAGCTTGCAGACCCCCTACGAGCAGTACTTC. Amino acids: CASSLQTPYEQYF.

The chain employs TRBV4-2 and TRBJ2-3, with no clear D. V was shortened by 4 bases and J by 1 base, with 18 bases between the two germline ends. CDR3 length equals 17 residues. Germline CDR1 and CDR2: LGHNA and YNFKEQ. CDR3 nucleotide sequence: TGTGCCAGCAGCCCCAGGAGACACTCCCGTGGCACAGATACGCAGTATTTT. Translated: CASSPRRHSRGTDTQYF.

This clonotype showed up just a few times. The chain carries TRBV7-9 and TRBJ1-2; D is uncertain. The CDR3 is made up of 14 amino acids. V was trimmed by 5 bases and J by 5 bases, leaving 15 bases between them. In germline, CDR1 is SEHNR, CDR2 FQNEAQ (reference sequence). The CDR3 nucleotides are TGTGCCAGCAGCCAGTCCGGGCTCAGTTATGGCTACACCTTC. Amino acids: CASSQSGLSYGYTF.

This clonotype has only a few counts. V gene TRBV6-1 combines with J gene TRBJ1-1; no reliable D call. The V gene lost 3 bases and the J gene lost 6 bases, with 11 bases spanning the gap. This CDR3 comprises 13 residues. Germline V gene lookup returns CDR1 MNHNS and CDR2 SASEGT. CDR3 sequence (DNA): TGTGCCAGCAGTGACAACGGGGATCCTGAAGCTTTCTTT. Its protein is CASSDNGDPEAFF.

V usage is TRBV19 and J usage is TRBJ2-6; unclear D gene. There are 16 residues in the CDR3. CDR1 and CDR2 from the germline V gene are LNHDA and SQIVND (reference sequence). V lost 3 bases and J 0 bases, leaving 9 bases between the germline ends. CDR3 in amino acids: CASSMIGGSGANVLTF. CDR3 coding DNA: TGTGCCAGTAGTATGATTGGTGGCTCTGGGGCCAACGTCCTGACTTTC.

V gene TRBV7-9 combines with J gene TRBJ1-2; 7 positions agree with TRBD1. Germline V gene sequence: CDR1 SEHNR, CDR2 FQNEAQ (reference sequence). V lost 3 bases, J lost 0 bases, and 7 bases stayed unmatched. The length of the CDR3 is 16 residues. CDR3 DNA: TGTGCCAGCAGCTTGAGGCAGGGGGAGACTAACTATGGCTACACCTTC. Amino acids: CASSLRQGETNYGYTF.

This clonotype came up many times. The chain recombines TRBV10-2 with TRBJ1-5, with no clear D. Germline assignment: CDR1 WSHSY and CDR2 SAAADI. Trimming shortened V by 2 bases and J by 6 bases, and 8 bases separated the two germline ends. There are 13 residues in the CDR3. This CDR3 is CASSESIGQPQHF. In nucleotides, the CDR3 is TGCGCCAGCAGTGAGAGTATAGGTCAGCCCCAGCATTTT.

This clonotype came up many times. The rearrangement uses TRBV5-1 and TRBJ2-7; D is perhaps TRBD1 (6 bases). The V gene lost 3 bases and the J gene lost 2 bases, with 15 bases spanning the gap. Germline-derived CDR1 and CDR2 are SGHRS and YFSETQ. The CDR3 contains 15 residues. The CDR3 region has the DNA TGCGCCAGCAGCTCCACCGGGACAAGGACCTACGAGCAGTACTTC. Protein product: CASSSTGTRTYEQYF.

The table lists this clonotype with many counts. V and J are TRBV10-2 and TRBJ1-1; D remains ambiguous. Germline V CDR1 and CDR2: WSHSY, SAAADI. The CDR3 is 13 amino acids. Trimming cost V 0 bases and J 6 bases, with 8 bases left between them. The CDR3 here is CASSESERAEAFF. CDR3 nucleotides: TGCGCCAGCAGTGAGTCCGAGAGGGCTGAAGCTTTCTTT.

Regarding this clonotype: One end of the junction varies from germline; a read error may be responsible. The rearrangement joins TRBV29-1 to TRBJ1-4; possibly TRBD1 for D (6 bases). Germline V gene data show CDR1 as SQVTM and CDR2 as ANQGSEA. The CDR3 has 13 residues. CDR3 sequence: CSVFPGDTGDQTF. Written as DNA, the CDR3 is TGCAGCGTTTTCCCGGGGGACACCGGGGATCAGACGTTT.

Turning to this clonotype: Its ends do not fully match the called genes, so a read error is possible. The chain has TRBV7-2 and TRBJ1-2, with 7 bases that match TRBD1. The CDR3 length is 15 residues. CDR1 and CDR2 (germline): SGHTA, FQGNSA. As DNA, the CDR3 is TGCGCCAGCAGCCAAGATCAGGGGGCTAACTATGGCTACACCTTC. It is translated as CASSQDQGANYGYTF.

This rearrangement joins TRBV12-3 or TRBV12-4 to TRBJ2-7; D uncertain. This CDR3 has 14 residues. Trimming left V 0 bases short and J 2 bases short, with 8 bases between. The CDR3 spells CASSLAFGTYEQYF. The CDR3 DNA reads TGTGCCAGCAGTTTAGCATTCGGTACCTACGAGCAGTACTTC.

The chain employs TRBV6-1 and TRBJ1-3; D unresolved. Per germline, CDR1 MNHNS and CDR2 SASEGT. The CDR3 is made up of 15 amino acids. The V end was cut by 0 bases, the J end by 6 bases, with 12 bases between. The CDR3: CASSEATFRPNTIYF. CDR3 nucleotides: TGTGCCAGCAGTGAAGCGACTTTCCGGCCAAACACCATATATTTT.

This clonotype was picked up one time. V gene TRBV29-1 combines with J gene TRBJ1-1; the match to TRBD1 covers 8 bases. Per the germline V gene, CDR1 is SQVTM and CDR2 is ANQGSEA. The CDR3 consists of 15 residues. V dropped 4 bases and J dropped 1; count of bases not matched to a gene: 8. The CDR3 DNA is TGCAGCGTTGTGGGACAGGTCCCGAGGAACACTGAAGCTTTCTTT. It translates to CSVVGQVPRNTEAFF.

This clonotype was found many times. The chain recombines TRBV20-1 with TRBJ2-5; no clear D. V was pared by 6 bases and J by 7 bases, with 18 bases between. The CDR3 loop spans 13 amino acids. Germline V gene sequence: CDR1 DFQATT, CDR2 SNEGSKA (reference sequence). The CDR3 DNA sequence: TGCAGTGCCAATGTTCTGGGTATCGGGACCCAGTACTTC. Translation gives CSANVLGIGTQYF.